This T cell receptor beta chain derives from a study of OX40 agonist ivuxolimab in advanced cancers. The table came from immunoSEQ multiplex PCR; TCRdb's copy has only in-frame clones and leaves some out. Altogether roughly 63,000 clones are present, about 89% being singletons, with the ten largest covering approximately 2%. The CDR3 runs to 14 residues. With 0 bases removed from V and 6 bases from J, the gap between germline ends came to 10 bases. Per the germline V gene, CDR1 is SGDLS and CDR2 is YYNGEE. This sample comprised CD4+ or CD8+ T cells sorted from blood, obtained in a trial of the OX40 agonist ivuxolimab. The chain employs TRBV9 and TRBJ1-5; weak D call: TRBD1 (5 bases). This TCR derives from an adult with an advanced solid tumor such as melanoma, head and neck, liver or kidney cancer. CDR3 coding DNA: TGTGCCAGCAGCGTAGATCCGGGGACTCAGCCCCAGCATTTT. Translation gives CASSVDPGTQPQHF.